This TCR beta chain emerged from a study of cytomegalovirus exposure and HLA in healthy donors. Both 60 Vbeta primers and 13 Jbeta primers went into the PCR. The method was immunoSEQ multiplex PCR; TCRdb's version includes in-frame clones alone and lacks a portion of them. In the table there are a few hundred thousand clones, 92% of which are singletons. General study findings and limits: Trimming of TCR beta V- and J-genes showed a link, identified in a later analysis, to a missense DCLRE1C variant. Later, an analysis showed that TCR beta chains associated with HLA were more clonally expanded than others that were equally common. Cytomegalovirus status, reportedly, was diagnosed with high specificity and sensitivity by the classifier. Serostatus for CMV was the only available immune exposure information.

As regards this clone: Its antigen is unidentified.

There are 15 residues in the CDR3. V was shortened by 1 base and J by 8 bases, with 15 bases between the two germline ends. Germline-derived CDR1 and CDR2 are SGHAT and FQNNGV. The sequence was collected from a girl aged 2 to 10 in good health and CMV-seronegative. Sequenced input: PBMCs. The chain is built from TRBV11-2 and TRBJ1-5; D not resolved. In DNA, the CDR3 is TGTGCCAGCAGCTTAGTTAACAGCCCAATCGAGCCCCAGCATTTT. Translating gives CASSLVNSPIEPQHF.